Below are 24 T cell receptor beta chains sequenced from a single sample in a study of naive and memory T cell subsets. Findings and caveats of the study: Possibly reflecting memory cells re-expressing CD45RA, a few larger clonotypes occurred in naive repertoires, especially CD8.

No cognate antigen is known for these TCRs. An equimolar mix of two oligonucleotides served as the beta constant-region primer for TRBC1 and TRBC2. Four rounds of PCR amplified the ligated cDNA using nested alpha and beta constant-region primers plus SP2. In TCRdb, the UMI-ligation and nested PCR reads were re-called with MiXCR into one record per CDR3 protein. The sample has 150,000 or so distinct CDR3 sequences; 22% are singletons. The sample taken for sequencing was naive CD4+ T cells from blood. These TCRs come from a human donor in good health.

Only a few counts were recorded for this clonotype. The genes are TRBV2 and TRBJ2-7, with a weak D call TRBD2 (7 bases). With 10 bases removed from V and 0 bases from J, the gap between germline ends came to 16 bases. CDR3 length: 14 residues. Per the germline V gene, CDR1 is SNHLY and CDR2 is FYNNEI. The CDR3 DNA reads as TGTGCCACCACAGGCGGGGGCAGCTCCTACGAGCAGTACTTC. The encoded protein is CATTGGGSSYEQYF.

Only a few counts were recorded for this clonotype. The chain has TRBV6-5 and TRBJ2-2; 12 nucleotides line up with TRBD2. The V gene end was trimmed by 0 bases and the J gene end by 1 base; junction bases not matched to a gene: 3. Per the germline V gene, CDR1 is MNHEY and CDR2 is SVGAGI. This CDR3 has 18 residues. The CDR3 reads CASSYSGLAGQNTGELFF. Written as DNA, the CDR3 is TGTGCCAGCAGTTACTCGGGACTAGCGGGCCAGAACACCGGGGAGCTGTTTTTT.

The V gene is TRBV10-3, the J gene TRBJ2-7; no reliable D call. The CDR3 is 14 amino acids. The germline V gene encodes CDR1 ENHRY and CDR2 SYGVKD. Trimming pared 0 bases from V and 12 bases from J, leaving 18 bases between. CDR3 protein: CAISESSSRNRPYF. The CDR3 nucleotides are TGTGCCATCAGTGAGTCGTCGTCCAGGAATCGTCCGTACTTC.

The genes are TRBV10-3 and TRBJ2-2; D gene unclear. V was clipped by 3 bases and J by 2 bases, with 4 bases between them. Germline V CDR1 and CDR2: ENHRY, SYGVKD. This CDR3 is built from 13 residues. CDR3 DNA sequence: TGTGCCATCAGTGACCATAACACCGGGGAGCTGTTTTTT. The encoded protein is CAISDHNTGELFF.

This chain joins TRBV18 and TRBJ2-5, with a tentative D call TRBD1 (5 bases). V shed 3 bases and J shed 4 bases, with 9 bases lying between them. Germline-derived CDR1 and CDR2 are KGHSH and LQKENI. The CDR3 is 13 residues long. The CDR3 DNA reads TGTGCCAGCTCACCCGACAGTCCAGAGACCCAGTACTTC. Its protein product is CASSPDSPETQYF.

This clonotype was observed many times. The V and J genes are TRBV15 and TRBJ2-7, with 9 positions matching TRBD1. Germline V gene lookup returns CDR1 LNHNV and CDR2 YYDKDF (reference sequence). The CDR3 sequence is 13 residues long. Trimming removed 5 bases from V and 6 bases from J; junction bases left unmatched: 5. The CDR3 spells CATSRQGVGEQYF. The CDR3 nucleotides are TGTGCCACCAGCCGACAGGGGGTAGGCGAGCAGTACTTC.

V is TRBV7-9 and J is TRBJ2-7; no firm D call. CDR1 and CDR2 from the germline V gene are SEHNR and FQNEAQ (reference sequence). The CDR3 length is 11 residues. V lost 4 bases, J lost 7 bases, and 8 bases lay in between. The CDR3 DNA is TGTGCCAGCAGCTCGCGCGAAGAGCAGTACTTC. This encodes CASSSREEQYF.

This clonotype occurred once. The chain joins TRBV2 to TRBJ1-6; 9 nucleotides align to TRBD1. V shed 0 bases, J shed 9 bases, and the junction held 3 bases outside the gene matches. CDR3 size: 15 residues. The germline V gene has CDR1 SNHLY and CDR2 FYNNEI. The CDR3 here is CASSEAVTGGSPLHF. The CDR3 DNA reads as TGTGCCAGCAGTGAAGCGGTGACAGGGGGTTCACCCCTCCACTTT.

This chain joins TRBV6-4 and TRBJ2-2, with 9 bases lining up with TRBD2. The germline V gene has CDR1 MRHNA and CDR2 SNTAGT. The CDR3 spans 15 residues. The V gene end was trimmed by 4 bases and the J gene end by 7 bases; junction bases not matched to a gene: 7. The CDR3 coding sequence is TGTGCCAGCAGTGCTAGCGGGATTTCATTCGGGGAGCTGTTTTTT. This sequence encodes CASSASGISFGELFF.

The chain recombines TRBV5-1 with TRBJ1-1, with TRBD1 identical over 7 bases. The CDR3 is 14 residues long. CDR1 SGHRS and CDR2 YFSETQ come from the germline V gene. The V and J ends lost 4 bases and 5 bases, in that order; junction bases with no gene match: 8. Here the CDR3 reads CASSQGDRETEAFF. As DNA, the CDR3 is TGCGCCAGCAGCCAAGGAGACAGGGAGACTGAAGCTTTCTTT.

The table lists this clonotype with a few counts. The J gene is TRBJ1-5, the V gene TRBV4-3; no clear D. The CDR3 contains 15 residues. Germline V gene lookup returns CDR1 LGHNA and CDR2 YSLEER. V was shortened by 0 bases and J by 0 bases, with 6 bases between the two germline ends. In nucleotides, the CDR3 is TGCGCCAGCAGCCAAGAAGAAGTTAGCAATCAGCCCCAGCATTTT. It specifies CASSQEEVSNQPQHF.

The chain links TRBV6-2 or TRBV6-3 to TRBJ2-1; 9 bases are shared with TRBD2. The germline V gene has CDR1 MNHEY and CDR2 SVGEGT. The CDR3 is 17 residues long. The ends lost 1 base at V and 8 bases at J; junction bases unmatched: 12. This CDR3 reads CASSYFGASGIRDEQFF. The DNA for the CDR3 is TGTGCCAGCAGTTACTTTGGGGCTAGCGGGATAAGGGATGAGCAGTTCTTC.

This clonotype turned up a few times. V and J are TRBV5-1 and TRBJ2-5, with D uncertain. V was pared by 0 bases and J by 2 bases, with 11 bases between. The germline gives CDR1 SGHRS, CDR2 YFSETQ. CDR3 size: 15 residues. CDR3 DNA: TGCGCCAGCAGCTTGGCGTCAGAGGTTCAAGAGACCCAGTACTTC. Translating it yields CASSLASEVQETQYF. Full variable domain (rest looked up from reference TRBV5-1 and TRBJ2-5): KAGVTQTPRYLIKTRGQQVTLSCSPISGHRSVSWYQQTPGQGLQFLFEYFSETQRNKGNFPGRFSGRQFSNSRSEMNVSTLELGDSALYLCASSLASEVQETQYFGPGTRLLVL.

The J gene is TRBJ2-3, the V gene TRBV20-1, with TRBD2 matching over 9 bases. The CDR3 totals 15 residues. Germline assignment: CDR1 DFQATT and CDR2 SNEGSKA (reference sequence). V was pared by 0 bases and J by 8 bases, with 9 bases of the junction left unmatched. The CDR3 sequence is CSAREMAGGPATQYF. The CDR3 bases are TGCAGTGCTAGAGAAATGGCGGGAGGGCCAGCTACGCAGTATTTT.

This clonotype was seen ten or more times. The J gene is TRBJ2-1, the V gene TRBV12-3 or TRBV12-4; tentatively, D is TRBD1 or TRBD2 (5 bases each). The CDR3 is 16 amino acids. Trimming cost V 3 bases and J 7 bases, with 19 bases left between them. CDR3 nucleotide sequence: TGTGCCAGCAGTTTCCGGGACCTCAAGGGGTGGAATGAGCAGTTCTTC. Translation gives CASSFRDLKGWNEQFF.

The CDR3, as DNA: TGTGCCAGCAGCTTAGGAGGACAGGGGAGAGAGCAGTACTTC. Its translation: CASSLGGQGREQYF. The genes are TRBV7-9 and TRBJ2-7, with 9 bases aligning to TRBD1. The CDR3 sequence is 14 residues long. V lost 1 base, J lost 7 bases, and 5 bases stayed unmatched. Germline CDR1 and CDR2: SEHNR and FQNEAQ (reference sequence).

This clonotype came up many times. The chain has TRBV2 and TRBJ2-1; 9 positions agree with TRBD2. The CDR3 extends over 15 amino acids. V shed 6 bases and J 7 bases; nucleotides not matched to a gene: 10. Germline assignment: CDR1 SNHLY and CDR2 FYNNEI. The DNA of the CDR3 is TGTGCCAGCAGACATAATAGCGGGAGTCATAATGAGCAGTTCTTC. Protein: CASRHNSGSHNEQFF.

This clonotype was counted a few times. The chain couples TRBV7-9 to TRBJ2-5, with D hard to call. The V gene lost 1 base and the J gene lost 2 bases, with 8 bases spanning the gap. In germline, CDR1 is SEHNR, CDR2 FQNEAQ (reference sequence). The CDR3 totals 14 residues. CDR3 DNA sequence: TGTGCCAGCAGCTTAGGTAGCTATCAAGAGACCCAGTACTTC. Its translation is CASSLGSYQETQYF.

On this clonotype itself: This could be a read error, since a much larger clone is one nucleotide away. CDR3 nucleotides: TGTGCCAGCAGTTTAGGAATACGGGGCAGGGTAACCGGGGAGCTGTTTTTT. As protein: CASSLGIRGRVTGELFF. The chain links TRBV12-3 or TRBV12-4 to TRBJ2-2; either TRBD1 or TRBD2 may supply D (5 bases each). This CDR3 spans 17 amino acids. V was cut by 1 base and J by 5 bases, with 17 bases left in between.

The V and J genes are TRBV28 and TRBJ1-5, with D possibly TRBD1 on 5 matching bases. CDR1 and CDR2 from the germline V gene are MDHEN and SYDVKM. V was pared by 10 bases and J by 1 base, with 14 bases between. The CDR3 covers 14 residues. Written as DNA, the CDR3 is TGTGCCACCGGGGCGGTTCGGAGCAATCAGCCCCAGCATTTT. Translation gives CATGAVRSNQPQHF.

V is TRBV29-1 and J is TRBJ2-1; 14 bases are a match to TRBD2. Germline trimming cut 7 bases from V and 9 bases from J; bases unmatched to any gene: 5. CDR3 size: 13 residues. The germline CDR1 and CDR2 sequences are SQVTM and ANQGSEA. The CDR3 sequence is CSGGLAGGGEQFF. DNA for the CDR3: TGCAGCGGCGGACTAGCGGGAGGCGGTGAGCAGTTCTTC.

This clonotype was recorded a few times. The chain joins TRBV6-5 to TRBJ2-4; 12 bases are a match to TRBD2. The CDR3 is 14 residues long. J gave up 6 bases and V 6 bases, and 3 bases lay outside the gene matches. Looked up from germline, CDR1 is MNHEY and CDR2 is SVGAGI. The CDR3 loop is CASRTSGSRNIQYF. CDR3 DNA sequence: TGTGCCAGCAGGACTAGCGGGAGTCGAAACATTCAGTACTTC.

This clonotype was recorded at least ten times. This rearrangement joins TRBV19 to TRBJ2-1, with D possibly TRBD1 on 6 matching bases. The CDR3 contains 14 residues. V was cut by 7 bases and J by 6 bases, with 16 bases left in between. The germline V gene has CDR1 LNHDA and CDR2 SQIVND (reference sequence). CDR3 sequence (DNA): TGTGCCAGTAACTTGGGACAACCCCCCAATGAGCAGTTCTTC. It encodes CASNLGQPPNEQFF.

This sequence joins TRBV29-1 and TRBJ2-1, with TRBD2 as a possible D gene (6 bases). CDR1 is SQVTM and CDR2 is ANQGSEA in the germline V gene. This CDR3 is 12 amino acids long. Between the trimmed V and J ends, which lost 0 bases and 9 bases, there was a span of 9 bases. The CDR3 DNA sequence: TGCAGCGTTGAAGAGGGAGGCTTTGAGCAGTTCTTC. As protein: CSVEEGGFEQFF.